Here is one T cell receptor (beta chain) with its context. The antigen is not known. TCRdb re-analysed the 5' RACE reads in MiXCR, keeping a single row per CDR3 protein. The repertoire includes fewer than 60,000 distinct CDR3 sequences, roughly 10% of them detected once, and roughly a tenth sits in the top ten. The data stem from a study of early T cells in non-severe SARS-CoV-2 infection. At the level of the study: The input, bulk RNA from unsorted whole blood, was sequenced, and chains were unpaired. Study findings and constraints: Matching results from VDJdb favored anti-spike CD8 responses, leaving private and CD4 specificities undetected.

CDR1 SGDLS and CDR2 YYNGEE come from the germline V gene. The CDR3 runs to 14 residues. The trim removed 3 bases at V and 6 bases at J, leaving 6 bases unmatched. The receptor was derived from an adult who was a healthcare worker with PCR-confirmed SARS-CoV-2 infection or an uninfected control (not recorded which). The sequenced sample was whole blood. The chain links TRBV9 to TRBJ2-7, with TRBD2 identical over 10 bases. The CDR3, as DNA: TGTGCCAGCAGCGCGAGCGGGAGGGGATCCGAGCAGTACTTC. Its translation is CASSASGRGSEQYF.